The rows below give T cell receptor beta chains drawn from one sample of a study of response to subunit inactivated influenza vaccine. TCRdb recomputed calls from the RT-PCR reads with MiXCR, one row per CDR3 protein. This sample carries 500,000 to 600,000 distinct CDR3 sequences, 7.6% of them seen once, and the ten largest clones take 13%. The sample in question was PBMCs from blood, obtained less than 30 months after vaccination. These receptors were taken from a man between 50 and 69 years old who received an inactivated influenza vaccine. Each CDR3 is given with its conserved first and last residue. The D gene is left open where the match is weak. Clone size is not always given. Where it is, it says once, few, many or a class for expanded clones.

D	V	size	J	DNA	CDR3
-	TRBV2	-	TRBJ2-7	TGTGCCAGCACGACGGACGTAGGCAACTACGAGCAGTACTTC	CASTTDVGNYEQYF
-	TRBV10-3	few	TRBJ2-7	TGTGCCATCAAGCGGGACACTCGTTACGAGCAGTACTTC	CAIKRDTRYEQYF
-	TRBV6-2/TRBV6-3	-	TRBJ2-5	TGTGCCAGCAGTTACTCTACCGGATCCCAAGGGACCCAGTACTTC	CASSYSTGSQGTQYF
TRBD2	TRBV2	-	TRBJ2-3	TGTGCCAGCAGTGACCGGGCGGGGGGGACAGATACGCAGTATTTT	CASSDRAGGTDTQYF
TRBD2	TRBV2	few	TRBJ2-7	TGTGCCAGCAGTGAAGATGGCAGAGCGGGGGACGAGCAGTACTTC	CASSEDGRAGDEQYF
-	TRBV5-1	-	TRBJ2-3	TGCGCCAGCAGCTTGGGAAGCTATAGCACAGATACGCAGTATTTT	CASSLGSYSTDTQYF
TRBD1	TRBV7-2	few	TRBJ1-5	TGTGCCAGCAGCTTATTAGCAGGGACAGTCAATCAGCCCCAGCATTTT	CASSLLAGTVNQPQHF
-	TRBV5-5	few	TRBJ1-6	TGTGCCAGCAGCTTGGATCCAGGGGCCGGGAATTCACCCCTCCACTTT	CASSLDPGAGNSPLHF
-	TRBV25-1	-	TRBJ2-7	TGTGCCAGCAGTGGGACGGGACGGGACGAGCAGTACTTC	CASSGTGRDEQYF
TRBD2	TRBV7-9	-	TRBJ2-1	TGTGCCAGCAGCCCAACGGGACTAGCGGGAGTCTACAATGAGCAGTTCTTC	CASSPTGLAGVYNEQFF
-	TRBV6-2/TRBV6-3	-	TRBJ2-7	TGTGCCAGCAGTTACTCGGTGGGACCCCCGGGACACCGCTCGAGCTCCTACGAGCAGTACTTC	CASSYSVGPPGHRSSSYEQYF
TRBD2	TRBV11-2	-	TRBJ2-7	TGTGCCAGCAGCGGTGGACTAGCGGGAGGTGTCTACGAGCAGTACTTC	CASSGGLAGGVYEQYF
-	TRBV21-1	many	TRBJ1-5	TGTGCCAGCACAGGGACAGGGAGCAATCAGCCCCAGCATTTT	CASTGTGSNQPQHF
TRBD1	TRBV7-9	-	TRBJ1-4	TGTGCCAGCAGCGGGGGACAGTATAATGAAAAACTGTTTTTT	CASSGGQYNEKLFF